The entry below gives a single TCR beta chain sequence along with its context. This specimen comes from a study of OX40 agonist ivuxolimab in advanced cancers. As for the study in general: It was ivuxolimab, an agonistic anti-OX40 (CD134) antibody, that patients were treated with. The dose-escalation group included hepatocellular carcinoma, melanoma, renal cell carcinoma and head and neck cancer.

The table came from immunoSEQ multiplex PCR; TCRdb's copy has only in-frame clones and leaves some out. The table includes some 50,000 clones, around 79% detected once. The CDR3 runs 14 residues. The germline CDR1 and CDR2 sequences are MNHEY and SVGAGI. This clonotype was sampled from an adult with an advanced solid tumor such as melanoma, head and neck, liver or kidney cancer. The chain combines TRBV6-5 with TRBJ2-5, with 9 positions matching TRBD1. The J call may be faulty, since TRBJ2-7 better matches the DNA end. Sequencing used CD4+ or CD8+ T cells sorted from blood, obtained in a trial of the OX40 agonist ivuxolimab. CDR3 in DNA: TGTGCCAGCAAGACAGGGGGAGGAACCTACGAGCAGTACTTC. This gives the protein CASKTGGGTYEQYF.